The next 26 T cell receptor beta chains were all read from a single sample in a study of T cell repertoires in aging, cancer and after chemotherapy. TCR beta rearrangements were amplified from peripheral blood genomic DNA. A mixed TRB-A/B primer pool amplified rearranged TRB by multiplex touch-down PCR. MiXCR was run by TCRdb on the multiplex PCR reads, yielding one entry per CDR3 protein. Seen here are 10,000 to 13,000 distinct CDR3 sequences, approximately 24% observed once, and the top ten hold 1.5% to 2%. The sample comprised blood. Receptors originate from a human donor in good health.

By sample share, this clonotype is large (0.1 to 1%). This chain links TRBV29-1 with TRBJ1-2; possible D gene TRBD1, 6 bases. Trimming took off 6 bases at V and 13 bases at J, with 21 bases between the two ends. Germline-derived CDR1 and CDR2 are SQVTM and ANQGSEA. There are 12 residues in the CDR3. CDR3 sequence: CSVGRQALNLTF. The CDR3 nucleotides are TGCAGCGTGGGGCGACAGGCTTTAAATCTCACCTTC.

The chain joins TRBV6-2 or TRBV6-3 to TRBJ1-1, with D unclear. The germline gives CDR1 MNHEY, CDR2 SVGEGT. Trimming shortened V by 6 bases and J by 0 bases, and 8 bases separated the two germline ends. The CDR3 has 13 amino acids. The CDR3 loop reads CASSYILNTEAFF. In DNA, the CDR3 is TGTGCCAGCAGCTACATTCTGAACACTGAAGCTTTCTTT.

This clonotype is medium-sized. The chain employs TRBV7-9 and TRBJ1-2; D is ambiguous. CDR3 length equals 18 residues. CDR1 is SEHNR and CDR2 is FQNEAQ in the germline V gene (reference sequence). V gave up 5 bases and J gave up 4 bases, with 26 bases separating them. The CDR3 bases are TGTGCCAGCAGCACCGGCCCGGTAGGTCCCAGTGAGATCTATGGCTACACCTTC. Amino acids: CASSTGPVGPSEIYGYTF.

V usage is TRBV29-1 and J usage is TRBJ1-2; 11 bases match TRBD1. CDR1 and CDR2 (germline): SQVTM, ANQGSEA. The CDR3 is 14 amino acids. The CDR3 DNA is TGCAGTCCCCTCCGGGACAGGGGGTTCTATGGCTACACCTTC. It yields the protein CSPLRDRGFYGYTF.

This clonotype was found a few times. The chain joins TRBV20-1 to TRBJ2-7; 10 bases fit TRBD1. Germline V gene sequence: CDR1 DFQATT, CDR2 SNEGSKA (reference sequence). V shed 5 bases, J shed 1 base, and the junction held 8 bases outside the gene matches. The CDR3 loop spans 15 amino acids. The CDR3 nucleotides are TGCAGTGCTCATAGGGGACAGGGGACTTCCTACGAGCAGTACTTC. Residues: CSAHRGQGTSYEQYF.

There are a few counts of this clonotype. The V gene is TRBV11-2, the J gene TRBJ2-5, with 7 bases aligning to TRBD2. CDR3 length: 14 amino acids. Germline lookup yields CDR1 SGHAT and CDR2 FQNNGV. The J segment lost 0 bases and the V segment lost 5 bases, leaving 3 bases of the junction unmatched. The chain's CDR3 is CASSVGGYQETQYF. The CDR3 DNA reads TGTGCCAGCAGCGTGGGGGGGTACCAAGAGACCCAGTACTTC.

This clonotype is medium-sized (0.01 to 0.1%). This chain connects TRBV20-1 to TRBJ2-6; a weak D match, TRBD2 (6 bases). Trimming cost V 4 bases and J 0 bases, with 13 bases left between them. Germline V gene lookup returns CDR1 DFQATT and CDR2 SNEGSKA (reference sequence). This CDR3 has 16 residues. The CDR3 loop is CSATGDSSSGANVLTF. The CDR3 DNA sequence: TGCAGTGCTACGGGAGACAGCAGCTCTGGGGCCAACGTCCTGACTTTC.

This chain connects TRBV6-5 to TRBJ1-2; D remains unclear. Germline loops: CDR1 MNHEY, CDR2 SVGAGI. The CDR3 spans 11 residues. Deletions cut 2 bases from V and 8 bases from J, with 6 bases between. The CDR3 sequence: CASSYTEGYTF. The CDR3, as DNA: TGTGCCAGCAGTTACACTGAGGGCTACACCTTC.

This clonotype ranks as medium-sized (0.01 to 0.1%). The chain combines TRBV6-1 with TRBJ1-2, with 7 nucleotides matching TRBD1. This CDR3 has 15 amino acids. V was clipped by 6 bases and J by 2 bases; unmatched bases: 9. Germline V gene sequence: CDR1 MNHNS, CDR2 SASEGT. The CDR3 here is CASSHTQGLNYGYTF. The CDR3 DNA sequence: TGTGCCAGCAGCCACACACAGGGGCTCAACTATGGCTACACCTTC.

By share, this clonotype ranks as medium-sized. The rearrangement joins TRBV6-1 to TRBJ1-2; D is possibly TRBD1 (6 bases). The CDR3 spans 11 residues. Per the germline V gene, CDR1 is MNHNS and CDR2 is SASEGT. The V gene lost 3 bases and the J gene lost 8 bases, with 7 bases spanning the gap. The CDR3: CASSDQGGYTF. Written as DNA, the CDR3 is TGTGCCAGCAGTGACCAGGGGGGCTACACCTTC.

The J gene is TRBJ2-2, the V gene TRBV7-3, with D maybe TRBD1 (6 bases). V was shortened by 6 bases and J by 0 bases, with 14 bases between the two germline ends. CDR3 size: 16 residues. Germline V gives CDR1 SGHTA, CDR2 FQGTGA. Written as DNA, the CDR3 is TGTGCCAGCAGACCGACCGGGACAACGAACACCGGGGAGCTGTTTTTT. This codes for CASRPTGTTNTGELFF.

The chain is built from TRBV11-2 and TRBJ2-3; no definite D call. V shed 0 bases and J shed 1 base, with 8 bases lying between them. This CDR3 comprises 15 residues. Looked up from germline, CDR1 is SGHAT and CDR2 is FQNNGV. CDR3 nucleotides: TGTGCCAGCAGCTTAGATCACCGGCGCACAGATACGCAGTATTTT. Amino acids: CASSLDHRRTDTQYF. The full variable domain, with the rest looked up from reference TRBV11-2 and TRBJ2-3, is EAGVAQSPRYKIIEKRQSVAFWCNPISGHATLYWYQQILGQGPKLLIQFQNNGVVDDSQLPKDRFSAERLKGVDSTLKIQPAKLEDSAVYLCASSLDHRRTDTQYFGPGTRLTVL.

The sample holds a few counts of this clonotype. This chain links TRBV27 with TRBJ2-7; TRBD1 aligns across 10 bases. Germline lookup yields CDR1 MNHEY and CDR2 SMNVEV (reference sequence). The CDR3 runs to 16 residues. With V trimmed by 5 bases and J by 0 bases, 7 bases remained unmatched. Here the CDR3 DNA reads TGTGCCAGCAGTAGGGGACAGGGGAAATCCTCCTACGAGCAGTACTTC. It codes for CASSRGQGKSSYEQYF.

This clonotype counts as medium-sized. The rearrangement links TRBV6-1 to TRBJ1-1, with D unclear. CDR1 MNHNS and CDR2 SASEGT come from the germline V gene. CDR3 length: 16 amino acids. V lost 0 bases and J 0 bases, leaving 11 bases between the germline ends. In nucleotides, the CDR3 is TGTGCCAGCAGTGAAGCAGGTTACAGTTTGAACACTGAAGCTTTCTTT. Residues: CASSEAGYSLNTEAFF.

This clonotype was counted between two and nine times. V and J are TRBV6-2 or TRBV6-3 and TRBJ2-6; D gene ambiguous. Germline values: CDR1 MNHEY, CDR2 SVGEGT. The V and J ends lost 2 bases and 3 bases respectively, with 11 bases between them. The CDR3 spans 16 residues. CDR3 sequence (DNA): TGTGCCAGCAGTTACAGAGGATTAGGTGGGGCCAACGTCCTGACTTTC. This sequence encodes CASSYRGLGGANVLTF.

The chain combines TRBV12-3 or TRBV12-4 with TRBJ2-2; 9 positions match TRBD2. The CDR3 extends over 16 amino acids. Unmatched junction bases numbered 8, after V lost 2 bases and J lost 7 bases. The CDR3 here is CASSLRAGGPHGELFF. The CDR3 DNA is TGTGCCAGCAGTTTAAGGGCGGGGGGGCCTCACGGGGAGCTGTTTTTT.

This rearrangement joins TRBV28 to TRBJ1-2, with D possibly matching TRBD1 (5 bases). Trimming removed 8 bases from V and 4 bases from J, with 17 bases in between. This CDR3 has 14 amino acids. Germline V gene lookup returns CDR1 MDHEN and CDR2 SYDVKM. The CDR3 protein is CASAFRGVSYGYTF. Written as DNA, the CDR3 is TGTGCCAGCGCTTTTAGGGGAGTTAGCTATGGCTACACCTTC.

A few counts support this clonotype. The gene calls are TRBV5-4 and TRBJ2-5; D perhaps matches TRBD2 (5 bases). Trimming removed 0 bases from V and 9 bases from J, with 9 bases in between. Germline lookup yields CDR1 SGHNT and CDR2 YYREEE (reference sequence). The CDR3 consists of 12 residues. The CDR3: CASSLDYGAQYF. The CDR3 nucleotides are TGTGCCAGCAGCTTGGACTACGGGGCCCAGTACTTC.

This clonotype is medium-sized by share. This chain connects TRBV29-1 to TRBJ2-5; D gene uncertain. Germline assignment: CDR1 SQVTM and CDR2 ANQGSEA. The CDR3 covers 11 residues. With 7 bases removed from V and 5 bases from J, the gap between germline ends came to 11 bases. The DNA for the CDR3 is TGCAGCGCCGGGCTGGGGGAGACCCAGTACTTC. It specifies CSAGLGETQYF.

The CDR3 DNA is TGCGCCAGCAGCTTAAGGGGGCTAGTTGAAAACATTCAGTACTTC. It specifies CASSLRGLVENIQYF. This chain uses TRBV5-1 with TRBJ2-4; 7 positions agree with TRBD1. With 2 bases clipped from V and 5 bases from J, the junction kept 7 bases outside the gene matches. CDR1 is SGHRS, CDR2 YFSETQ, per germline. CDR3 length: 15 residues.

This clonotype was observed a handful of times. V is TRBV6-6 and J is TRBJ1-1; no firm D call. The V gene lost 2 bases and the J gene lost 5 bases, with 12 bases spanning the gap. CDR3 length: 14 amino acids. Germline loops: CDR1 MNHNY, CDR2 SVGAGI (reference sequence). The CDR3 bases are TGTGCCAGCAGTTACGGGGTGAGCGGGACTGAAGCTTTCTTT. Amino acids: CASSYGVSGTEAFF.

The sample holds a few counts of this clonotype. This chain's CDR3 is CASSLRRGREKLFF. The CDR3 bases are TGTGCCAGCAGCTTGCGGAGGGGCCGCGAAAAACTGTTTTTT. The chain employs TRBV5-6 and TRBJ1-4; D is perhaps TRBD1 (5 bases). The CDR3 covers 14 residues. With 1 base removed from V and 8 bases from J, the gap between germline ends came to 12 bases. Germline V gene sequence: CDR1 SGHDT, CDR2 YYEEEE.

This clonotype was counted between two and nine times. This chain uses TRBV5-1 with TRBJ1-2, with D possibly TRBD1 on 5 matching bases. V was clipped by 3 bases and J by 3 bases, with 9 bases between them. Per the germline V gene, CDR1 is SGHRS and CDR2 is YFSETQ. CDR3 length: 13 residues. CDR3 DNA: TGCGCCAGCAGCTCCGGGACCTACTATGGCTACACCTTC. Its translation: CASSSGTYYGYTF.

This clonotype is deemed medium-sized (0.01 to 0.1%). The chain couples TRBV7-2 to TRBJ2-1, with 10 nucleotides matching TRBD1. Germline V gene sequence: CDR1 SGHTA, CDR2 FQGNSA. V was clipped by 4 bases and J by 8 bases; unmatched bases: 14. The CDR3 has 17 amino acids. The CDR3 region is CASSSRGRGQGLHEQFF. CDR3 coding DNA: TGTGCCAGCAGCTCACGCGGTCGGGGACAGGGGCTCCATGAGCAGTTCTTC.

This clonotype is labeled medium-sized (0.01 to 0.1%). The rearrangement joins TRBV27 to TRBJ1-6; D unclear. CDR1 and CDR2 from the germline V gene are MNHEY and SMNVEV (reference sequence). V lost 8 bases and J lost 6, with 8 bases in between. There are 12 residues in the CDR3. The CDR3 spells CASGRPNSPLHF. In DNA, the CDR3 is TGTGCCAGCGGACGCCCTAATTCACCCCTCCACTTT.

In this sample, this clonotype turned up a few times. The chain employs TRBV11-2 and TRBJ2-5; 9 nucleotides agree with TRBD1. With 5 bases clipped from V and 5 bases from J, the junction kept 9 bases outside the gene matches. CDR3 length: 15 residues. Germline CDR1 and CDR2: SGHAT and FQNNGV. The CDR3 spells CASSALGQGAETQYF. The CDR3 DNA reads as TGTGCCAGCAGCGCCCTGGGACAGGGAGCGGAGACCCAGTACTTC.